A selection of T cell receptor beta chains follows, all from one sample in a study of shared clonotypes between healthy human individuals. The method was immunoSEQ multiplex PCR; TCRdb's version includes in-frame clones alone and lacks a portion of them. The profile covers a few million clones, with approximately 93% appearing a single time and about 0.37% taken by the ten largest. Source material: naive CD4+ T cells from PBMCs. These receptors were taken from a man aged 18 to 35 in good health. Some clones in this sample may be carry-over from other donors' samples. Both conserved end residues are part of each CDR3. A D gene is named only where the DNA matches it firmly. Part of the rows lack a size; the others show once, few, many or a class for expanded clones.

>TRBJ2-7|-|TRBD2|TRBV6-5
TGTGCCAGCAGCTCCGGGACTAGCCTTTACGAGCAGTACTTC
CASSSGTSLYEQYF
>TRBJ2-1|once|-|TRBV5-1
TGCGCCAGCAGCTTGATGGCAGGGAGTTCGAATGAGCAGTTCTTC
CASSLMAGSSNEQFF
>TRBJ1-3|-|-|TRBV9
TGTGCCAGCAGCGTAGAAGCAGGGCCTGGAAACACCATATATTTT
CASSVEAGPGNTIYF
>TRBJ2-5|-|TRBD2|TRBV29-1
TGCAGCGCTAGCGGGAGCCAAGAGACCCAGTACTTC
CSASGSQETQYF
>TRBJ1-2|-|-|TRBV4-1
TGCGCCAGCAGCCAAGGCCCATTTAACTATGGCTACACCTTC
CASSQGPFNYGYTF
>TRBJ1-2|-|-|TRBV19
TGTGCCAGTAGTATTCCAGGTTCGACGGGATATGGCTACACCTTC
CASSIPGSTGYGYTF
>TRBJ2-2|once|-|TRBV18
TGTGCCAGCTCACCCCGCGGCGGGGAGCTGTTTTTT
CASSPRGGELFF
>TRBJ2-7|-|-|TRBV6-5
TGTGCCAGCAAGCAAGGGTACGAGCAGTACTTC
CASKQGYEQYF
>TRBJ2-1|-|-|TRBV10-3
TGTGCCATCAGTGAATCCAAGGGACTCATAAGCTATGAGCAGTTCTTC
CAISESKGLISYEQFF
>TRBJ2-5|-|-|TRBV5-1
TGCGCCAGCAGCTTCTCGACGCACGGAAAAGAGACCCAGTACTTC
CASSFSTHGKETQYF
>TRBJ2-2|-|-|TRBV29-1
TGCAGCGTTGAAGCCGGAGGGACCGGGGAGCTGTTTTTT
CSVEAGGTGELFF
>TRBJ1-2|-|-|TRBV28
TGTGCCAGCAGTTTGCGGGGGAACTCTAACTATGGCTACACCTTC
CASSLRGNSNYGYTF
>TRBJ2-7|-|-|TRBV15
TGTGCCACCAGGGCCGCGGCCACCTATTCCTACGAGCAGTACTTC
CATRAAATYSYEQYF
>TRBJ2-1|-|TRBD2|TRBV7-3
TGTGCCAGCAGTCTAAAACCGAGGACTAGCGGGAGTGCTTTTGGATCCTACAATGAGCAGTTCTTC
CASSLKPRTSGSAFGSYNEQFF
>TRBJ2-5|-|-|TRBV5-1
TGCGCCAGCAGCGAGGGACTGACCCGGGAGACCCAGTACTTC
CASSEGLTRETQYF
>TRBJ1-3|-|-|TRBV7-9
TGTGCCAGCAGGGCGCTCCCTTCCTCTGGAAACACCATATATTTT
CASRALPSSGNTIYF